Below, 19 T cell receptor beta chains from the same sample are listed, as sequenced in a study of technical replicates of blood from a few donors. Sequencing used immunoSEQ multiplex PCR; TCRdb keeps in-frame clones, though not all of them. Of under 90,000 clones in the sample, 95% to 97% were seen once. Sequences were obtained from T cells isolated from PBMCs. These receptors came from a human donor in good health.

This chain uses TRBV28 with TRBJ2-3; 7 nucleotides agree with TRBD2. The CDR3 has 19 residues. The V gene end was trimmed by 3 bases and the J gene end by 0 bases; junction bases not matched to a gene: 15. Germline V gives CDR1 MDHEN, CDR2 SYDVKM. CDR3 bases: TGTGCCAGCAGTTTCGGGACCGCTACCTATAGCGGGAGCACAGATACGCAGTATTTT. This gives the protein CASSFGTATYSGSTDTQYF.

CDR3 nucleotides: TGTGCCAGCAGCCCAGACGGAGGGACCAATCAGCCCCAGCATTTT. Translated, it gives CASSPDGGTNQPQHF. The gene calls are TRBV7-9 and TRBJ1-5; D possibly corresponds to TRBD1 (5 bases). Germline lookup yields CDR1 SEHNR and CDR2 FQNEAQ (reference sequence). Deletions cut 5 bases from V and 3 bases from J, with 14 bases between. The CDR3 is 15 amino acids.

V and J are TRBV10-3 and TRBJ2-5; TRBD1 matches 9 bases. The CDR3 length is 15 residues. Germline-derived CDR1 and CDR2 are ENHRY and SYGVKD. The trim removed 4 bases at V and 2 bases at J, leaving 5 bases unmatched. In DNA form, the CDR3 reads TGTGCCATCAGTGCGGACAGGGGCTATCAAGAGACCCAGTACTTC. Protein: CAISADRGYQETQYF.

The chain recombines TRBV4-1 with TRBJ2-7, with a weak D call TRBD1 (6 bases). Germline V CDR1 and CDR2: MGHRA, YSYEKL. CDR3 size: 16 residues. V was clipped by 0 bases and J by 4 bases, with 16 bases between them. This chain's CDR3 is CASSQEESAGVYEQYF. As DNA, the CDR3 is TGCGCCAGCAGCCAAGAAGAATCGGCAGGGGTTTACGAGCAGTACTTC.

This chain connects TRBV10-1 to TRBJ2-7, with D tentatively TRBD2 (5 bases). CDR3 length: 16 residues. The V end lost 0 bases, the J end lost 4 bases, and 16 bases lay between the germline ends. The germline V gene encodes CDR1 WNHNN and CDR2 SYGVQD (reference sequence). In nucleotides, the CDR3 is TGCGCCAGCAGTGAGTCTAGAGGGCTAGTTGGATACGAGCAGTACTTC. Encoded protein: CASSESRGLVGYEQYF.

The chain joins TRBV6-4 to TRBJ2-2, with 9 bases identical to TRBD1. The V and J ends lost 0 bases and 3 bases, in that order; junction bases with no gene match: 2. The CDR3 extends over 16 amino acids. CDR1 and CDR2 (germline): MRHNA, SNTAGT. The CDR3 region has the DNA TGTGCCAGCAGTGACTCTAGACAGGGGGACACCGGGGAGCTGTTTTTT. Translated: CASSDSRQGDTGELFF.

CDR3 DNA sequence: TGTGCCTTAGGGGGGGGTGGCACCGGGGAGCTGTTTTTT. Translated, it gives CALGGGGTGELFF. The chain joins TRBV30 to TRBJ2-2, with D possibly TRBD2 on 7 matching bases. The CDR3 extends over 13 amino acids. Germline V CDR1 and CDR2: GTSNPN, SVGIG (reference sequence). V was clipped by 7 bases and J by 4 bases, with 13 bases between them.

Points on this clone: The junction differs from germline at one of its ends, possibly a read error. CDR3 in DNA: TGTGCCAGCAGATTGACAGGGAACGCTGAAGCTTTCTTT. Protein sequence: CASRLTGNAEAFF. The chain links TRBV27 to TRBJ1-1, with TRBD1 identical over 7 bases. CDR3 length: 13 amino acids. The V gene's germline CDR1 is MNHEY and CDR2 SMNVEV (reference sequence).

This clone was observed once. The chain couples TRBV7-6 to TRBJ2-7; 11 bases fit TRBD1. The V and J ends lost 1 base and 3 bases, in that order; junction bases with no gene match: 2. CDR3 length: 15 residues. CDR1 and CDR2 (germline): SGHVS, FNYEAQ. CDR3 residues: CASSLGTGGHYEQYF. CDR3 nucleotide sequence: TGTGCCAGCAGCTTAGGGACAGGGGGCCACTACGAGCAGTACTTC.

The chain carries TRBV5-4 and TRBJ1-1, with TRBD1 identical over 8 bases. V dropped 2 bases and J dropped 1; count of bases not matched to a gene: 1. CDR1 is SGHNT, CDR2 YYREEE, per germline (reference sequence). The CDR3 spans 14 residues. The CDR3 sequence is CASSFGQGNTEAFF. The CDR3 nucleotides read TGTGCCAGCAGCTTCGGACAGGGGAACACTGAAGCTTTCTTT.

The rearrangement uses TRBV6-5 and TRBJ1-1; no firm D call. Trimming removed 2 bases from V and 2 bases from J, with 9 bases in between. Germline values: CDR1 MNHEY, CDR2 SVGAGI. This CDR3 is 14 amino acids long. The CDR3 reads CASSYIGSNTEAFF. The DNA of the CDR3 is TGTGCCAGCAGTTACATTGGCTCAAACACTGAAGCTTTCTTT.

The chain carries TRBV5-1 and TRBJ2-3; TRBD1 matches at 7 bases. The germline V gene encodes CDR1 SGHRS and CDR2 YFSETQ. Unmatched junction bases numbered 7, after V lost 4 bases and J lost 2 bases. This CDR3 contains 15 residues. The CDR3 protein is CASSARTGYTDTQYF. CDR3 bases: TGCGCCAGCAGCGCACGGACAGGCTACACAGATACGCAGTATTTT.

The chain is built from TRBV9 and TRBJ1-1; 7 positions agree with TRBD1. From germline, CDR1 is SGDLS and CDR2 YYNGEE. The CDR3 consists of 18 residues. Trimming removed 0 bases from V and 1 base from J; junction bases left unmatched: 12. As DNA, the CDR3 is TGTGCCAGCAGCGTAGGGCGGACCGGGACAGCCTCGAACACTGAAGCTTTCTTT. The encoded protein is CASSVGRTGTASNTEAFF.

J is TRBJ1-1 and V is TRBV6-1; weak D call: TRBD1 (6 bases). The CDR3 extends over 14 amino acids. Trimming took off 7 bases at V and 0 bases at J, with 12 bases between the two ends. Germline V CDR1 and CDR2: MNHNS, SASEGT. CDR3 region: CASIRDTLNTEAFF. In DNA form, the CDR3 reads TGTGCCAGCATTCGGGACACCCTGAACACTGAAGCTTTCTTT.

The rearrangement links TRBV9 to TRBJ2-3; D is possibly TRBD1 (5 bases). Germline V gene sequence: CDR1 SGDLS, CDR2 YYNGEE. This CDR3 is built from 15 residues. The V end was cut by 7 bases, the J end by 0 bases, with 15 bases between. As DNA, the CDR3 is TGTGCCAGCTCCACCCGTGGGGCTAGCACAGATACGCAGTATTTT. Translating gives CASSTRGASTDTQYF.

The rearrangement joins TRBV13 to TRBJ2-7; the D gene is possibly TRBD1 (5 bases). Germline loops: CDR1 PRHDT, CDR2 FYEKMQ (reference sequence). Trimming removed 2 bases from V and 1 base from J, with 12 bases in between. CDR3 length: 15 amino acids. CDR3 in DNA: TGTGCCAGCAGCTTAATGTGGGGCCGGTCCTACGAGCAGTACTTC. Translated, it gives CASSLMWGRSYEQYF.

This clone was detected once. The chain couples TRBV7-9 to TRBJ1-2; 8 bases fit TRBD1. The V and J ends lost 2 bases and 6 bases, in that order; junction bases with no gene match: 5. This CDR3 is built from 14 residues. Germline lookup yields CDR1 SEHNR and CDR2 FQNEAQ (reference sequence). The CDR3 spells CASSLSQGAHGYTF. CDR3 coding DNA: TGTGCCAGCAGCTTATCGCAGGGGGCGCATGGCTACACCTTC.

The CDR3 coding sequence is TGTGCCAGCGCGCAGGGGGCCTACGAGCAGTACTTC. This translates into CASAQGAYEQYF. This rearrangement joins TRBV6-1 to TRBJ2-7; 7 bases are shared with TRBD1. Germline V gene sequence: CDR1 MNHNS, CDR2 SASEGT. The CDR3 contains 12 residues. J was trimmed by 2 bases and V by 8 bases; bases with no gene match: 3.

V gene TRBV6-5 combines with J gene TRBJ1-1; a possible D gene is TRBD1 (5 bases). Germline CDR1 and CDR2: MNHEY and SVGAGI. This CDR3 is built from 13 residues. The V end was cut by 6 bases, the J end by 0 bases, with 8 bases between. CDR3: CASRGLVNTEAFF. The DNA for the CDR3 is TGTGCCAGCAGGGGGCTAGTGAACACTGAAGCTTTCTTT.